The rows below give T cell receptor beta chains drawn from one sample of a study of beta chain features in type 1 diabetes. Using immunoSEQ multiplex PCR, the repertoire was profiled, and TCRdb retains in-frame clones only, with some absent. The sample consists of a few hundred thousand clones, about 10% of them appearing once. Material for sequencing was central memory CD4+ T cells from blood. All receptors derive from a man under 40 with type 1 diabetes. CDR3s include the opening cysteine and the closing phenylalanine or tryptophan. Fields, in order: J gene, V gene, CDR3 protein.

j_gene: TRBJ2-1; v_gene: TRBV2; CDR3aa: CASSDRRDNEQFF
j_gene: TRBJ2-5; v_gene: TRBV7-8; CDR3aa: CASSPGLVGETQYF
j_gene: TRBJ2-5; v_gene: TRBV6-5; CDR3aa: CASSYRRDQSGETQYF
j_gene: TRBJ2-1; v_gene: TRBV28; CDR3aa: CASSWYTSGPNEQFF
j_gene: TRBJ1-6; v_gene: TRBV7-2; CDR3aa: CASSSQGTAGSPLHF
j_gene: TRBJ2-2; v_gene: TRBV19; CDR3aa: CATIDRGQRATGELFF
j_gene: TRBJ1-1; v_gene: TRBV18; CDR3aa: CASSRTGVGDTEAFF
j_gene: TRBJ2-7; v_gene: TRBV2; CDR3aa: CASSADNPVATDYYEQYF
j_gene: TRBJ2-5; v_gene: TRBV25-1; CDR3aa: CASRAKDRVFQETQYF
j_gene: TRBJ2-7; v_gene: TRBV29-1; CDR3aa: CSVRSPNYDEQYF
j_gene: TRBJ2-1; v_gene: TRBV29-1; CDR3aa: CSVAFYGGGQWEQFF
j_gene: TRBJ1-5; v_gene: TRBV7-8; CDR3aa: CASVPTPNQPQHF
j_gene: TRBJ2-7; v_gene: TRBV27; CDR3aa: CASRDRGEQYF
j_gene: TRBJ2-7; v_gene: TRBV7-2; CDR3aa: CASSLAGEREQYF